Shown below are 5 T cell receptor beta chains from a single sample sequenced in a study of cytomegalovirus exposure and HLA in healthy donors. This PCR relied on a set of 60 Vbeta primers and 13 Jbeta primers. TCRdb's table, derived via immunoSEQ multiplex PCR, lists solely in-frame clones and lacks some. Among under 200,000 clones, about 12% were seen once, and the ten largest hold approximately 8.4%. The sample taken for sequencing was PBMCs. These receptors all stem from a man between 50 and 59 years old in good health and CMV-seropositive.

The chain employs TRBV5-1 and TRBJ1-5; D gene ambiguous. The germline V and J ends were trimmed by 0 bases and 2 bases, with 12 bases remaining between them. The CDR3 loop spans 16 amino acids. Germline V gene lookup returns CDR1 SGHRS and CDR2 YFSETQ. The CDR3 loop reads CASSLGSPRGNQPQHF. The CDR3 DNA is TGCGCCAGCAGCTTGGGATCCCCTCGAGGCAATCAGCCCCAGCATTTT.

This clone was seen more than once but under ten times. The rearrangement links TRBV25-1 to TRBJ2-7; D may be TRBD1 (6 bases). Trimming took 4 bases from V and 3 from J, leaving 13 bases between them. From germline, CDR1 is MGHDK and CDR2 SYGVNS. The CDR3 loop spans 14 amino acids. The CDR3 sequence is CASSGGQWLYEQYF. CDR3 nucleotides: TGTGCCAGCAGTGGAGGACAGTGGCTCTACGAGCAGTACTTC.

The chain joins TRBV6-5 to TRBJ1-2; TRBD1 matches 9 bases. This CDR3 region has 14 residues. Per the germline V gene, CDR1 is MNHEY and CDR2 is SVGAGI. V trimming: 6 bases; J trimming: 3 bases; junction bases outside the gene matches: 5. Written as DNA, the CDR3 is TGTGCCAGCAGACTACAGGGGGCGGACTATGGCTACACCTTC. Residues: CASRLQGADYGYTF.

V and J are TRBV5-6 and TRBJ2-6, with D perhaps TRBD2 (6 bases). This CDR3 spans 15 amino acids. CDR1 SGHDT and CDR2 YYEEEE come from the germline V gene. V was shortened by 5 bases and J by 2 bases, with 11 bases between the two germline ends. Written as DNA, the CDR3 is TGTGCCAGCAGGTGGGGGGTAGCTGGGGCCAACGTCCTGACTTTC. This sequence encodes CASRWGVAGANVLTF.

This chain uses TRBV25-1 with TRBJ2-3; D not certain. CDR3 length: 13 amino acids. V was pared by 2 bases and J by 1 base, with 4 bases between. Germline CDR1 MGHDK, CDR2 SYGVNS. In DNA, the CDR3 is TGTGCCAGCAGTGAACGCGGCACAGATACGCAGTATTTT. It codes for CASSERGTDTQYF. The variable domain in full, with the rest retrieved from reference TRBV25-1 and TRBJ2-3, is EADIYQTPRYLVIGTGKKITLECSQTMGHDKMYWYQQDPGMELHLIHYSYGVNSTEKGDLSSESTVSRIRTEHFPLTLESARPSHTSQYLCASSERGTDTQYFGPGTRLTVL.